These 26 T cell receptor beta chains share one sample of origin, sequenced in a study of T cells after yellow fever vaccination. MiXCR, run by TCRdb on the 5' RACE reads, gives a single entry per CDR3 protein. The sample contains approximately 160,000 distinct CDR3 sequences, about 6% of which appear only once. Material: CD4+ T cells sorted from PBMCs, obtained on the day of the first yellow fever vaccination. The receptor source for this set is a man aged 18 to 35 who received the YFV17D yellow fever vaccine.

The rearrangement joins TRBV10-3 to TRBJ1-5; D unclear. Deletions cut 3 bases from V and 5 bases from J, with 11 bases between. The CDR3 consists of 14 residues. CDR1 is ENHRY, CDR2 SYGVKD, per germline. CDR3 coding DNA: TGTGCCATCAGTGATAAGGGAAGCGATCAGCCCCAGCATTTT. As protein: CAISDKGSDQPQHF.

This clonotype was observed many times. V usage is TRBV7-6 and J usage is TRBJ2-3, with D possibly TRBD2 on 7 matching bases. Looked up from germline, CDR1 is SGHVS and CDR2 is FNYEAQ. V was trimmed by 5 bases and J by 1 base, leaving 10 bases between them. CDR3 length: 14 residues. CDR3 protein: CASSVGGGTDTQYF. CDR3 in DNA: TGTGCCAGCAGCGTAGGGGGGGGCACAGATACGCAGTATTTT.

Ten or more counts support this clonotype. The V gene is TRBV5-4, the J gene TRBJ2-7; 9 bases line up with TRBD1. This CDR3 region has 13 residues. Unmatched junction bases numbered 4, after V lost 4 bases and J lost 5 bases. Germline V gives CDR1 SGHNT, CDR2 YYREEE (reference sequence). This CDR3 reads CASSVDRGNEQYF. As DNA, the CDR3 is TGTGCCAGCAGCGTGGACAGGGGAAACGAGCAGTACTTC.

This clonotype has at least ten counts. This rearrangement joins TRBV29-1 to TRBJ1-1, with D hard to call. Germline V CDR1 and CDR2: SQVTM, ANQGSEA. Between the trimmed V and J ends, which lost 2 bases and 3 bases, there was a span of 10 bases. This CDR3 comprises 13 residues. The CDR3 loop is CSVELILHTEAFF. CDR3 in DNA: TGCAGCGTTGAACTAATACTTCACACTGAAGCTTTCTTT.

This clonotype appeared many times. The rearrangement uses TRBV12-3 or TRBV12-4 and TRBJ2-1; D uncertain. The CDR3 has 11 amino acids. V gave up 9 bases and J gave up 10 bases, with 13 bases separating them. CDR3 amino acids: CASSTVGEQFF. In DNA, the CDR3 is TGTGCCAGTTCTACGGTGGGCGAGCAGTTCTTC.

The table lists this clonotype with many counts. This chain uses TRBV18 with TRBJ1-1; TRBD1 might be the D (6 bases). Germline CDR1 reads KGHSH; CDR2 reads LQKENI. Trimming stripped 6 bases from V and 7 bases from J, with 24 bases between. CDR3 size: 16 residues. This CDR3 reads CASSFFQGPRSGEAFF. The DNA for the CDR3 is TGTGCCAGCTCGTTCTTCCAGGGGCCACGTAGCGGTGAAGCTTTCTTT.

This clonotype was counted a few times. V is TRBV5-1 and J is TRBJ1-6, with TRBD1 identical over 9 bases. The germline CDR1 and CDR2 sequences are SGHRS and YFSETQ. J was trimmed by 9 bases and V by 4 bases; bases with no gene match: 5. This CDR3 has 14 residues. The CDR3 spells CASSTGQGSSPLHF. Here the CDR3 DNA reads TGCGCCAGCAGCACAGGACAGGGGAGTTCACCCCTCCACTTT.

This clonotype was seen many times. The genes are TRBV5-1 and TRBJ1-6, with no clear D. The V end was cut by 4 bases, the J end by 7 bases, with 6 bases between. The CDR3 is 12 residues long. Germline lookup yields CDR1 SGHRS and CDR2 YFSETQ. CDR3 nucleotides: TGCGCCAGCAGCCCGCAGAATTCACCCCTCCACTTT. As protein: CASSPQNSPLHF.

This clonotype was seen ten or more times. The rearrangement uses TRBV7-2 and TRBJ2-4, with D perhaps matching TRBD2 (5 bases). The germline CDR1 and CDR2 sequences are SGHTA and FQGNSA. This CDR3 is built from 16 residues. The V gene lost 1 base and the J gene lost 4 bases, with 14 bases spanning the gap. The CDR3 coding sequence is TGTGCCAGCAGCTTAGTGGGGAGATACGAGAAAAACATTCAGTACTTC. It yields the protein CASSLVGRYEKNIQYF. Full variable domain (remainder filled in from reference TRBV7-2 and TRBJ2-4): GAGVSQSPSNKVTEKGKDVELRCDPISGHTALYWYRQSLGQGLEFLIYFQGNSAPDKSGLPSDRFSAERTGGSVSTLTIQRTQQEDSAVYLCASSLVGRYEKNIQYFGAGTRLSVL.

There are a few counts of this clonotype. The chain links TRBV7-2 to TRBJ2-3, with TRBD2 matching over 10 bases. There are 15 residues in the CDR3. The V and J ends lost 2 bases and 4 bases, in that order; junction bases with no gene match: 3. Germline loops: CDR1 SGHTA, CDR2 FQGNSA. This CDR3 is CASSLRLAGSDTQYF. The CDR3 DNA sequence: TGTGCCAGCAGCTTAAGACTAGCGGGTTCAGATACGCAGTATTTT.

This clonotype was picked up many times. The CDR3 protein is CASSQVGRGNEQYF. For the CDR3, the DNA is TGTGCCAGCAGCCAAGTAGGCAGGGGGAACGAGCAGTACTTC. V usage is TRBV14 and J usage is TRBJ2-7, with 7 bases that match TRBD1. Unmatched junction bases numbered 5, after V lost 1 base and J lost 5 bases. Germline V gives CDR1 SGHDN, CDR2 FVKESK. The CDR3 spans 14 residues.

V gene TRBV25-1 combines with J gene TRBJ1-3; D is unresolved. Trimming took off 7 bases at V and 1 base at J, with 5 bases between the two ends. The CDR3 sequence is 12 residues long. CDR1 and CDR2 (germline): MGHDK, SYGVNS. CDR3 region: CASTSSGNTIYF. The CDR3, as DNA: TGTGCCAGCACTTCTTCTGGAAACACCATATATTTT.

In regard to this clonotype: A single base separates this from a much larger clone, so it may be a read error. V gene TRBV11-2 combines with J gene TRBJ1-1, with no clear D. The CDR3 loop spans 13 amino acids. CDR1 is SGHAT and CDR2 is FQNNGV in the germline V gene. Trimming removed 5 bases from V and 2 bases from J, with 9 bases in between. In DNA, the CDR3 is TGTGCCAGCAGCGCAGACATTAACACTGAAGCTTTCTTT. Protein sequence: CASSADINTEAFF. The variable domain in full, with the rest retrieved from reference TRBV11-2 and TRBJ1-1, is EAGVAQSPRYKIIEKRQSVAFWCNPISGHATLYWYQQILGQGPKLLIQFQNNGVVDDSQLPKDRFSAERLKGVDSTLKIQPAKLEDSAVYLCASSADINTEAFFGQGTRLTVV.

Many counts were recorded for this clonotype. The rearrangement uses TRBV7-9 and TRBJ2-5, with 8 bases matching TRBD1. CDR3 length: 13 amino acids. CDR1 is SEHNR and CDR2 is FQNEAQ in the germline V gene (reference sequence). With 7 bases clipped from V and 5 bases from J, the junction kept 6 bases outside the gene matches. CDR3: CASIRGREETQYF. The CDR3 DNA sequence: TGTGCCAGCATCAGGGGGCGAGAGGAGACCCAGTACTTC.

This clonotype was seen many times. This rearrangement joins TRBV2 to TRBJ1-5; D not resolved. The CDR3 contains 14 residues. Germline CDR1 and CDR2: SNHLY and FYNNEI. Trimming cost V 3 bases and J 2 bases, with 8 bases left between them. The CDR3 sequence is CASSEYGGNQPQHF. The DNA for the CDR3 is TGTGCCAGCAGTGAGTACGGTGGCAATCAGCCCCAGCATTTT.

Remarks on this clonotype: The junction shows a germline mismatch at one end, possibly a read error. This chain joins TRBV24-1 and TRBJ2-1; 9 bases are a match to TRBD2. This CDR3 region has 19 residues. CDR1 is KGHDR and CDR2 is SFDVKD in the germline V gene. The CDR3 sequence: CATSGSGRRGPSSYSEQFF. Written as DNA, the CDR3 is TGTGCCACCAGTGGAAGCGGGAGGCGGGGCCCCAGTTCCTACAGTGAGCAGTTCTTC.

This clonotype was found a few times. The CDR3 protein is CASSLQGTSGEKLFF. In DNA form, the CDR3 reads TGTGCCAGCAGTTTACAGGGGACTAGTGGAGAAAAACTGTTTTTT. The chain recombines TRBV12-3 or TRBV12-4 with TRBJ1-4, with D maybe TRBD1 (6 bases). Trimming took 2 bases from V and 8 from J, leaving 15 bases between them. The CDR3 consists of 15 residues.

The chain has TRBV20-1 and TRBJ2-3; 10 bases align to TRBD2. The CDR3 loop spans 14 amino acids. J gave up 2 bases and V 6 bases, and 5 bases lay outside the gene matches. Germline V CDR1 and CDR2: DFQATT, SNEGSKA (reference sequence). The CDR3 nucleotides are TGCAGTGCCCAGCGGGGGGGCACCACAGATACGCAGTATTTT. It encodes CSAQRGGTTDTQYF.

This clonotype appeared a few times. The CDR3 loop is CASSGNPQGAGNTIYF. Here the CDR3 DNA reads TGCGCCAGCAGCGGCAACCCCCAGGGGGCTGGAAACACCATATATTTT. This chain links TRBV5-1 with TRBJ1-3; 7 bases match TRBD1. Germline CDR1 reads SGHRS; CDR2 reads YFSETQ. The CDR3 length is 16 residues. The junction had 9 bases not matched to a gene; V was cut back by 4 bases and J by 2 bases.

The sample holds a few counts of this clonotype. The V call is TRBV4-2, the J call TRBJ1-3; D call uncertain. This CDR3 has 15 amino acids. Germline V CDR1 and CDR2: LGHNA, YNFKEQ. Between the trimmed V and J ends, which lost 0 bases and 4 bases, there was a span of 10 bases. CDR3 bases: TGTGCCAGCAGCCAAGATAGGACGACCGGAAACACCATATATTTT. Its translation is CASSQDRTTGNTIYF.

About this clonotype itself: A much more abundant neighbour one base away suggests this may be a read error. This chain links TRBV5-1 with TRBJ2-1, with 7 bases that match TRBD1. J was trimmed by 0 bases and V by 4 bases; bases with no gene match: 7. This CDR3 has 16 residues. Germline V gives CDR1 SGHRS, CDR2 YFSETQ. The CDR3 reads CASSPGTAVSYNEQFF. The DNA for the CDR3 is TGCGCCAGCAGCCCCGGGACAGCGGTCTCCTACAATGAGCAGTTCTTC. Complete variable domain (other parts from reference TRBV5-1 and TRBJ2-1): KAGVTQTPRYLIKTRGQQVTLSCSPISGHRSVSWYQQTPGQGLQFLFEYFSETQRNKGNFPGRFSGRQFSNSRSEMNVSTLELGDSALYLCASSPGTAVSYNEQFFGPGTRLTVL.

This clonotype appeared many times. The chain has TRBV6-5 and TRBJ2-7; D not resolved. The CDR3 totals 9 residues. Germline V CDR1 and CDR2: MNHEY, SVGAGI. V lost 8 bases and J 6 bases, leaving 5 bases between the germline ends. The CDR3 is CASGLEQYF. CDR3 sequence (DNA): TGTGCCAGCGGCCTCGAGCAGTACTTC.

This clonotype has a count of ten or more. V and J are TRBV6-1 and TRBJ2-1, with D uncertain. This CDR3 has 14 residues. Trimming pared 5 bases from V and 3 bases from J, leaving 11 bases between. Germline V gene data show CDR1 as MNHNS and CDR2 as SASEGT. CDR3 sequence: CASSPAVVYNEQFF. The CDR3 DNA follows: TGTGCCAGCAGTCCCGCGGTCGTCTACAATGAGCAGTTCTTC.

This clonotype has at least ten counts. The rearrangement links TRBV27 to TRBJ1-2; D unclear. The V and J ends lost 3 bases and 1 base respectively, with 6 bases between them. The CDR3 length is 13 residues. CDR1 is MNHEY, CDR2 SMNVEV, per germline (reference sequence). The CDR3 DNA reads as TGTGCCAGCAGTTTTAAGGTTAACTATGGCTACACCTTC. The encoded protein is CASSFKVNYGYTF.

This clonotype was seen repeatedly, ten times or more. The chain joins TRBV6-5 to TRBJ1-5; D is uncertain. Trimming stripped 0 bases from V and 11 bases from J, with 17 bases between. The CDR3 contains 15 residues. Germline V CDR1 and CDR2: MNHEY, SVGAGI. This chain's CDR3 is CASSYSGPSSTTQHF. CDR3 sequence (DNA): TGTGCCAGCAGTTACTCCGGGCCCAGCTCTACCACCCAGCATTTT.

In regard to this clonotype: Just one base apart from a much larger clone, this may be a read error. This sequence joins TRBV4-1 and TRBJ2-1; 10 positions match TRBD1. The CDR3 runs to 16 residues. Germline values: CDR1 MGHRA, CDR2 YSYEKL. V was clipped by 4 bases and J by 6 bases; unmatched bases: 9. This CDR3 is CASSRIRDRGCNEQFF. In DNA, the CDR3 is TGCGCCAGCAGCCGAATCCGGGACAGGGGATGCAATGAGCAGTTCTTC.